Following are 32 T cell receptor beta chains from one sample sequenced in a study of T cell responses to AZD1222 COVID-19 vaccine. TCRdb keeps only in-frame clones here, not all; method: immunoSEQ multiplex PCR. The sample has under 150,000 clones; about 92% are singletons. The sample consisted of peripheral blood, taken on day 0 of AZD1222 vaccination. The receptors originated from an adult in good health.

This clone was found once. The chain uses TRBV20-1 and TRBJ2-7, with unresolved D. Trimming removed 4 bases at V and 0 bases at J, with 4 bases between. CDR1 and CDR2 from the germline V gene are DFQATT and SNEGSKA (reference sequence). The length of the CDR3 is 11 residues. This CDR3 is CSAKFSYEQYF. In DNA, the CDR3 is TGCAGTGCTAAGTTCTCCTACGAGCAGTACTTC.

The chain combines TRBV5-1 with TRBJ1-2; D may be TRBD1 (5 bases). Germline V gives CDR1 SGHRS, CDR2 YFSETQ. V was trimmed by 2 bases and J by 7 bases, leaving 12 bases between them. This CDR3 is built from 13 residues. CDR3 coding DNA: TGCGCCAGCAGCTTTGGCAGGGCGGGTGGCTACACCTTC. Translated: CASSFGRAGGYTF.

This sequence joins TRBV24-1 and TRBJ1-5; the D is unclear. The CDR3 extends over 14 amino acids. V was cut by 3 bases and J by 0 bases, with 5 bases left in between. From germline, CDR1 is KGHDR and CDR2 SFDVKD. The CDR3 protein is CATSDAYSNQPQHF. The CDR3, as DNA: TGTGCCACCAGTGATGCGTATAGCAATCAGCCCCAGCATTTT.

The chain recombines TRBV29-1 with TRBJ2-2; 9 bases line up with TRBD2. The length of the CDR3 is 14 residues. V shed 6 bases, J shed 1 base, and the junction held 3 bases outside the gene matches. Germline loops: CDR1 SQVTM, CDR2 ANQGSEA. CDR3 amino acids: CSVDSGGNTGELFF. In DNA form, the CDR3 reads TGCAGCGTAGATAGCGGGGGGAACACCGGGGAGCTGTTTTTT.

The chain recombines TRBV5-1 with TRBJ2-7; D perhaps matches TRBD2 (6 bases). V shed 4 bases and J shed 7 bases, with 18 bases lying between them. The V gene's germline CDR1 is SGHRS and CDR2 YFSETQ. The CDR3 consists of 14 residues. CDR3 loop: CASSPLGRSREQYF. The CDR3 region has the DNA TGCGCCAGCAGCCCTCTCGGGAGATCACGGGAGCAGTACTTC.

The chain combines TRBV19 with TRBJ1-2; D is ambiguous. CDR1 and CDR2 from the germline V gene are LNHDA and SQIVND (reference sequence). Between the trimmed V and J ends, which lost 6 bases and 4 bases, there was a span of 12 bases. The CDR3 is 13 amino acids. The CDR3 DNA is TGTGCCAGTAGATCGCTTCCCGGCTATGGCTACACCTTC. It specifies CASRSLPGYGYTF.

The chain links TRBV6-5 to TRBJ2-7, with 8 bases matching TRBD1. The CDR3 spans 15 residues. The junction had 10 bases not matched to a gene; V was cut back by 7 bases and J by 2 bases. Germline V lookup: CDR1 MNHEY, CDR2 SVGAGI. The CDR3 DNA reads as TGTGCCAGCAACGAAAGACAGGGGCCTACCTACGAGCAGTACTTC. This encodes CASNERQGPTYEQYF.

The chain couples TRBV3-1 (or the pseudogene TRBV3-2) to TRBJ1-4, with D possibly being TRBD1 (6 bases). This CDR3 spans 15 amino acids. Trimming shortened V by 4 bases and J by 4 bases, and 13 bases separated the two germline ends. Germline V gene data show CDR1 as LGHDT and CDR2 as YNNKEL (reference sequence). The CDR3 DNA sequence: TGTGCCAGCAGCCTCTCGGACAGCTTTAATGAAAAACTGTTTTTT. It codes for CASSLSDSFNEKLFF.

The CDR3 DNA is TGCGCCAGCAGCTTGGATCGGGGCTCTAACTATGGCTACACCTTC. It is translated as CASSLDRGSNYGYTF. This sequence joins TRBV5-1 and TRBJ1-2, with D possibly being TRBD1 (5 bases). Germline V lookup: CDR1 SGHRS, CDR2 YFSETQ. The CDR3 extends over 15 amino acids. The germline V and J ends were trimmed by 0 bases and 0 bases, with 9 bases remaining between them.

The chain carries TRBV7-8 and TRBJ1-5; a possible D gene is TRBD1 (5 bases). Trimming took off 2 bases at V and 1 base at J, with 6 bases between the two ends. This CDR3 is built from 14 residues. Germline values: CDR1 SGHVS, CDR2 FQNEAQ. This chain's CDR3 is CASSLKGSNQPQHF. DNA for the CDR3: TGTGCCAGCAGCTTAAAGGGGAGCAATCAGCCCCAGCATTTT.

This sequence joins TRBV4-2 and TRBJ1-2; D perhaps matches TRBD1 (5 bases). Trimming removed 1 base from V and 4 bases from J, with 13 bases in between. The CDR3 runs 15 residues. CDR1 LGHNA and CDR2 YNFKEQ come from the germline V gene. In nucleotides, the CDR3 is TGTGCCAGCAGCCAAGTGGGGGGACGCAGCTATGGCTACACCTTC. It encodes CASSQVGGRSYGYTF.

This clone showed up just a few times. This chain links TRBV3-1 (or the pseudogene TRBV3-2) with TRBJ1-2; D ambiguous. This CDR3 has 16 residues. Trimming pared 0 bases from V and 4 bases from J, leaving 15 bases between. Germline CDR1 LGHDT, CDR2 YNNKEL (reference sequence). The DNA of the CDR3 is TGTGCCAGCAGCCAAGAATCATGGCTTTCGAGCTATGGCTACACCTTC. Encoded protein: CASSQESWLSSYGYTF.

This sequence joins TRBV25-1 and TRBJ2-5; D ambiguous. The CDR3 length is 13 residues. Germline V gene data show CDR1 as MGHDK and CDR2 as SYGVNS. Between the trimmed V and J ends, which lost 6 bases and 5 bases, there was a span of 13 bases. The CDR3 reads CASSENFGETQYF. The CDR3 nucleotides are TGTGCCAGCAGCGAAAACTTCGGGGAGACCCAGTACTTC.

This chain joins TRBV10-3 and TRBJ2-7; D is possibly TRBD1 or TRBD2 (5 bases each). The ends were cut back, 3 bases at V and 0 bases at J, with 9 bases in the middle. Germline CDR1 is ENHRY and CDR2 is SYGVKD. This CDR3 has 14 amino acids. Written as DNA, the CDR3 is TGTGCCATCAGTGAAGCAGGGAGCTCCTACGAGCAGTACTTC. Amino acids: CAISEAGSSYEQYF.

The chain has TRBV5-1 and TRBJ2-7, with 8 bases matching TRBD1. The CDR3 is 14 residues long. Losses at the gene ends were 3 bases for V and 3 bases for J; bases not matched to a gene: 5. Looked up from germline, CDR1 is SGHRS and CDR2 is YFSETQ. The CDR3 coding sequence is TGCGCCAGCAGCTCAGGCGGACAGGGCTACGAGCAGTACTTC. Its protein is CASSSGGQGYEQYF.

The chain has TRBV19 and TRBJ2-1; no definite D call. Trimming cost V 4 bases and J 1 base, with 8 bases left between them. CDR3 length: 14 residues. The germline V gene has CDR1 LNHDA and CDR2 SQIVND (reference sequence). The chain's CDR3 is CASSNDGSYNEQFF. CDR3 nucleotides: TGTGCCAGTAGTAACGACGGATCCTACAATGAGCAGTTCTTC.

V is TRBV20-1 and J is TRBJ2-3; D ambiguous. Germline CDR1 is DFQATT and CDR2 is SNEGSKA (reference sequence). CDR3 length: 11 amino acids. The germline V and J ends were trimmed by 0 bases and 7 bases, with 5 bases remaining between them. The CDR3 loop is CSARDLNTQYF. CDR3 coding DNA: TGCAGTGCTAGAGATCTGAATACGCAGTATTTT.

This chain connects TRBV25-1 to TRBJ1-2, with 7 positions matching TRBD1. Germline trimming cut 4 bases from V and 5 bases from J; bases unmatched to any gene: 16. Germline loops: CDR1 MGHDK, CDR2 SYGVNS. The CDR3 is 17 residues long. In nucleotides, the CDR3 is TGTGCCAGCAGTGGGTCGGGCGCGACAGGGCGAATGTATGGCTACACCTTC. Its translation: CASSGSGATGRMYGYTF.

The chain recombines TRBV19 with TRBJ1-1; TRBD1 matches 7 bases. In germline, CDR1 is LNHDA, CDR2 SQIVND (reference sequence). V shed 4 bases, J shed 3 bases, and the junction held 2 bases outside the gene matches. CDR3 length equals 13 residues. The CDR3 DNA sequence: TGTGCCAGTAGTACCCAGGGGGACACTGAAGCTTTCTTT. Translating gives CASSTQGDTEAFF.

This chain uses TRBV5-1 with TRBJ1-1; 8 nucleotides line up with TRBD1. Per the germline V gene, CDR1 is SGHRS and CDR2 is YFSETQ. The CDR3 extends over 17 amino acids. Trimming took 3 bases from V and 0 from J; bases not matched to a gene: 10. This CDR3 reads CASSSPRQGSLNTEAFF. The CDR3 coding sequence is TGCGCCAGCAGCTCCCCCCGACAGGGGTCGTTGAACACTGAAGCTTTCTTT.

The J gene is TRBJ1-2, the V gene TRBV2, with TRBD1 matching over 9 bases. Trimming at V came to 3 bases and at J to 3 bases, leaving 8 bases not matched to a gene. This CDR3 has 16 residues. CDR1 is SNHLY, CDR2 FYNNEI, per germline. Here the CDR3 reads CASSDVGTGWYYGYTF. CDR3 DNA sequence: TGTGCCAGCAGTGACGTCGGGACAGGGTGGTACTATGGCTACACCTTC.

This clone occurred once. CDR3 protein: CASSPNRGTGELFF. CDR3 nucleotides: TGTGCCAGCAGCCCCAACAGGGGCACCGGGGAGCTGTTTTTT. This chain joins TRBV7-9 and TRBJ2-2; 7 bases are a match to TRBD1. The germline V gene has CDR1 SEHNR and CDR2 FQNEAQ (reference sequence). J lost 4 bases, V lost 5 bases, and 4 bases had no gene match. The CDR3 is 14 residues long.

This chain links TRBV5-6 with TRBJ2-1; 7 bases match TRBD2. The CDR3 is made up of 16 amino acids. V lost 0 bases and J lost 2; bases outside the gene matches: 5. Germline V CDR1 and CDR2: SGHDT, YYEEEE. This chain's CDR3 is CASSLVGAGAYNEQFF. CDR3 DNA sequence: TGTGCCAGCAGCTTGGTTGGGGCGGGAGCCTACAATGAGCAGTTCTTC.

The V gene is TRBV9, the J gene TRBJ1-5, with TRBD1 matching 9 bases. The CDR3 runs to 16 residues. Germline V gene lookup returns CDR1 SGDLS and CDR2 YYNGEE. Trimming removed 4 bases from V and 1 base from J; junction bases left unmatched: 6. The CDR3, as DNA: TGTGCCAGCAGCCCGGGGGACAGGGTAAGCAATCAGCCCCAGCATTTT. Amino acids: CASSPGDRVSNQPQHF.

The chain couples TRBV27 to TRBJ1-2; perhaps TRBD1 as D (5 bases). Between the trimmed V and J ends, which lost 3 bases and 4 bases, there was a span of 12 bases. Germline CDR1 MNHEY, CDR2 SMNVEV (reference sequence). This CDR3 region has 14 residues. CDR3 in DNA: TGTGCCAGCAGTTTTCGGGGGGTCGGCTATGGCTACACCTTC. Translation: CASSFRGVGYGYTF.

This clone was picked up one time. The rearrangement joins TRBV19 to TRBJ1-2, with D perhaps matching TRBD1 (6 bases). The CDR3 has 14 residues. V lost 6 bases and J lost 0, with 11 bases in between. Per the germline V gene, CDR1 is LNHDA and CDR2 is SQIVND (reference sequence). The CDR3 nucleotides are TGTGCCAGTAGAAGACAGGACCCTAACTATGGCTACACCTTC. This sequence encodes CASRRQDPNYGYTF.

The V and J genes are TRBV25-1 and TRBJ2-7, with 8 bases matching TRBD1. The CDR3 totals 16 residues. Trimming cost V 0 bases and J 3 bases; bases outside gene matches: 7. Germline CDR1 and CDR2: MGHDK and SYGVNS. CDR3: CASSEYRDRYIYEQYF. As DNA, the CDR3 is TGTGCCAGCAGTGAATATAGGGACAGGTACATCTACGAGCAGTACTTC.

This clone is a singleton in its sample. The V call is TRBV5-1, the J call TRBJ2-3; D is ambiguous. This CDR3 has 13 amino acids. Germline CDR1 is SGHRS and CDR2 is YFSETQ. V was trimmed by 2 bases and J by 2 bases, leaving 6 bases between them. CDR3 residues: CASSFGDTDTQYF. CDR3 DNA sequence: TGCGCCAGCAGCTTCGGCGACACAGATACGCAGTATTTT.

The gene calls are TRBV11-2 and TRBJ2-5; no definite D call. Germline V gene lookup returns CDR1 SGHAT and CDR2 FQNNGV. Trimming stripped 4 bases from V and 5 bases from J, with 8 bases between. This CDR3 has 12 residues. This chain's CDR3 is CASSSSWETQYF. The CDR3 bases are TGTGCCAGCAGCTCCTCCTGGGAGACCCAGTACTTC.

This clone was seen once. The chain has TRBV5-1 and TRBJ1-4; D remains unclear. Deletions cut 0 bases from V and 0 bases from J, with 3 bases between. The germline V gene has CDR1 SGHRS and CDR2 YFSETQ. The CDR3 consists of 14 residues. The DNA for the CDR3 is TGCGCCAGCAGCTTGGCCGCAACTAATGAAAAACTGTTTTTT. Its protein product is CASSLAATNEKLFF.

The chain couples TRBV27 to TRBJ2-2, with TRBD2 as a possible D gene (6 bases). The V gene lost 2 bases and the J gene lost 6 bases, with 13 bases spanning the gap. This CDR3 is built from 15 residues. The germline CDR1 and CDR2 sequences are MNHEY and SMNVEV (reference sequence). The CDR3 coding sequence is TGTGCCAGCAGTTTAGTTCAACCGGGGGCCGGGGAGCTGTTTTTT. It yields the protein CASSLVQPGAGELFF.

V gene TRBV6-5 combines with J gene TRBJ2-1; 8 nucleotides line up with TRBD2. After removal of 6 bases from V and 2 bases from J, the junction contained 6 bases not matched to a gene. The CDR3 is 15 amino acids. Germline V gene sequence: CDR1 MNHEY, CDR2 SVGAGI. CDR3 loop: CASSPSGGPYNEQFF. In DNA, the CDR3 is TGTGCCAGCAGCCCCTCGGGAGGGCCCTACAATGAGCAGTTCTTC.